This T cell receptor (beta chain) emerged from a study of shared clonotypes between healthy human individuals. Study overall: Donors had three CD4 naive, three CD4 memory, two CD8 naive and one CD8 memory plate apiece. Findings and limits, study-wide: At large depth, rarefaction still showed sorted-subset sequencing to be incomplete.

Germline V gene sequence: CDR1 SNHLY, CDR2 FYNNEI. The V gene lost 7 bases and the J gene lost 3 bases, with 7 bases spanning the gap. The CDR3 spans 12 residues. As defined, naive CD8 cells were CD45RO-negative and positively selected for CCR7, with terminally differentiated effector memory CD45RA+ cells excluded. Note on this clone: What it binds is unknown.

Replicate PCRs run on sorted subsets employed 200 ng DNA, approximately 30,000 T cell genomes. Sequencing was performed with immunoSEQ multiplex PCR; in TCRdb, only in-frame clones are kept and a portion is missing. The table shows around 550,000 clones, with 85% to 95% occurring only once. The sequencing input was naive CD8+ T cells sorted from blood. The chain joins TRBV2 to TRBJ1-5; D is undetermined. This sequence originates from a woman aged 30 to 39 in good health. CDR3 sequence: CASTVYNQPQHF. CDR3 sequence (DNA): TGTGCCAGCACCGTTTACAATCAGCCCCAGCATTTT.